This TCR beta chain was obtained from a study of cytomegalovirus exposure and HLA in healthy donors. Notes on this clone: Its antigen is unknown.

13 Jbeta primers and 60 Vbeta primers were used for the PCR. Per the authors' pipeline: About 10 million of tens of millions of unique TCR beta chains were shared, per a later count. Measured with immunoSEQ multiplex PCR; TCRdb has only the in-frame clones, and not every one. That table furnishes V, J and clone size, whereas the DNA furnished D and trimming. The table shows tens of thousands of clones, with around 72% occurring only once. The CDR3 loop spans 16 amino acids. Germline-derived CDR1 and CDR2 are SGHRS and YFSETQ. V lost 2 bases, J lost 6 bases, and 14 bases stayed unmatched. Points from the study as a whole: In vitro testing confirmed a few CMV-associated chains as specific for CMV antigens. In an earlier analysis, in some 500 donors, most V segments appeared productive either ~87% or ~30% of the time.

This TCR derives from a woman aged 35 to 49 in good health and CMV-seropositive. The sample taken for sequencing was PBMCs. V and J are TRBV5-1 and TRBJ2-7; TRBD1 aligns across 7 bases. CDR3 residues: CASSLLAESGGTEQYF. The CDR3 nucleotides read TGCGCCAGCAGCTTACTTGCGGAGTCAGGGGGAACCGAGCAGTACTTC.